A single T cell receptor beta chain is shown here with its context. The antigen remains undetermined. The ends lost 3 bases at V and 6 bases at J; junction bases unmatched: 2. Germline V gene data show CDR1 as MGHRA and CDR2 as YSYEKL. The CDR3 runs to 13 residues. The sample originates from a study of a mutant IDH1 vaccine in newly diagnosed glioma. Whole-study context: Earlier care involved radiotherapy, temozolomide, or both, and the majority received both.

Documented time point: week 5, during vaccination. In the vaccine, a single dose held 300 ug of the mutant IDH1 20-mer peptide, along with topical imiquimod. Clones were sequenced by immunoSEQ multiplex PCR, and TCRdb holds only the in-frame ones, with some missing. This sample has around 56,000 clones, with around 82% found just once. This sequence originates from a woman between 18 and 30 years old with glioma. Some clones in this sample may be carry-over from other donors' samples. The source material was PBMCs, sampled from a glioma patient whose treatment included an IDH1 peptide vaccine. The chain combines TRBV4-1 with TRBJ2-1; TRBD1 aligns across 7 bases. The CDR3 coding sequence is TGCGCCAGCAGCCAGAACAGGGGCAATGAGCAGTTCTTC. This encodes CASSQNRGNEQFF.